The entry below describes one TCR beta chain. The antigen is unknown. With the Oncomine TCR Beta short-read assay, DNA from cultured CD4+ T cells was sequenced. TCRdb reprocessed the PCR reads via MiXCR and lists one record per CDR3 protein. The table shows roughly 13,000 distinct CDR3 sequences, with about two thirds occurring only once. The data were obtained in a study of vaccination and CD4 T cells after COVID-19. Treatment in this sample: approximately nine-day PBMC culture with coronavirus spike peptide pools or control peptides (ViraFEST assay). The positive PCR dates, which preceded the US Alpha, Beta and Delta variants, fell between March and December 2020. The CDR3 has 17 residues. Per the germline V gene, CDR1 is DFQATT and CDR2 is SNEGSKA (reference sequence). V gave up 0 bases and J gave up 4 bases; unmatched junction bases: 12.

The V and J genes are TRBV20-1 and TRBJ2-1; 7 bases are shared with TRBD2. The sequenced material came from CD4+ T cells from blood, cultured in vitro. The sequence came from a human donor who had recovered from COVID-19. The CDR3 is CSARDRGGRAVYNEQFF. CDR3 DNA sequence: TGCAGTGCTAGAGATCGTGGAGGGAGGGCCGTTTACAATGAGCAGTTCTTC.